These T cell receptor beta chains were read from a single sample in a study of identical twins. TCRdb independently ran MiXCR on the 5' RACE reads; one entry per CDR3 protein. The table shows some 460,000 distinct CDR3 sequences, with approximately 14% occurring only once. This sample was also put to use in a study of yellow fever vaccine responses in identical twins.

The sequenced sample was CD4+ T cells sorted from blood. All receptors derive from a woman under 30 in good health. Each CDR3 is given with its conserved first and last residue. The D gene is left open where the match is weak. Expanded clones get a size class; other rows say once, few or many, or leave the size out.

cdr3_nt: TGCGCCAGCAGCCAAAGTCTACAAGAGACCCAGTACTTC; cdr3_aa: CASSQSLQETQYF; d_call: -; j_call: TRBJ2-5; v_call: TRBV4-3; clone_size: -
cdr3_nt: TGTGCCAGCAGCTTAGTGTTTAGCGGGTTTATCTTC; cdr3_aa: CASSLVFSGFIF; d_call: TRBD2; j_call: TRBJ2-1; v_call: TRBV7-8; clone_size: few
cdr3_nt: TGTGCCAGCAGCCCTGCGTACTCCTACGAGCAGTACTTC; cdr3_aa: CASSPAYSYEQYF; d_call: -; j_call: TRBJ2-7; v_call: TRBV6-6; clone_size: -
cdr3_nt: TGCAGTGCTAAGACACTAGCGGGAGTTCCGAGTGAGCAGTACTTC; cdr3_aa: CSAKTLAGVPSEQYF; d_call: TRBD2; j_call: TRBJ2-7; v_call: TRBV20-1; clone_size: -
cdr3_nt: TGCAGTGTTAACCCGACCGGGACAGGGGGGTCGAATGGCTACACCTTC; cdr3_aa: CSVNPTGTGGSNGYTF; d_call: TRBD1; j_call: TRBJ1-2; v_call: TRBV29-1; clone_size: many
cdr3_nt: TGTGCCTGGATAGGCCAGGGAGGTACTGAAGCTTTCTTT; cdr3_aa: CAWIGQGGTEAFF; d_call: -; j_call: TRBJ1-1; v_call: TRBV30; clone_size: few
cdr3_nt: TGTGCCAGCAGCTTAGGCGGCAGGCAGACCTACGAGCAGTACTTC; cdr3_aa: CASSLGGRQTYEQYF; d_call: -; j_call: TRBJ2-7; v_call: TRBV7-9; clone_size: few
cdr3_nt: TGTGCCAGCAGTTCCGCGGGACTAGCGGGATTAGGAGATACGCAGTATTTT; cdr3_aa: CASSSAGLAGLGDTQYF; d_call: TRBD2; j_call: TRBJ2-3; v_call: TRBV28; clone_size: -
cdr3_nt: TGCGCCAGCAGGGGGGGGGACTCCCTGAAGAACACTGAAGCTTTCTTT; cdr3_aa: CASRGGDSLKNTEAFF; d_call: -; j_call: TRBJ1-1; v_call: TRBV5-1; clone_size: many
cdr3_nt: TGTGCCAGCAGTTTCTCGTCGCCGGGTGAGCAGTACTTC; cdr3_aa: CASSFSSPGEQYF; d_call: -; j_call: TRBJ2-7; v_call: TRBV12-3/TRBV12-4; clone_size: many
cdr3_nt: TGTGCCAGCAGCGTAAAACAGGGTAACTATGGCTACACCTTC; cdr3_aa: CASSVKQGNYGYTF; d_call: -; j_call: TRBJ1-2; v_call: TRBV9; clone_size: few
cdr3_nt: TGTGCCAGCAGCCAACCCGGGCCTCCCACCACAGATACGCAGTATTTT; cdr3_aa: CASSQPGPPTTDTQYF; d_call: -; j_call: TRBJ2-3; v_call: TRBV4-2; clone_size: few
cdr3_nt: TGTGCCAGCAGCCGGGGGACTAGCGGCTACGAGCAGTACTTC; cdr3_aa: CASSRGTSGYEQYF; d_call: TRBD2; j_call: TRBJ2-7; v_call: TRBV7-2; clone_size: -
cdr3_nt: TGTGCCAGCAGCTTATTAGGGACTGGAGTCAATGAGCAGTTCTTC; cdr3_aa: CASSLLGTGVNEQFF; d_call: -; j_call: TRBJ2-1; v_call: TRBV7-9; clone_size: -
cdr3_nt: TGCGCCAGCAGCACCGGGACTAGCGGTGCAAGCACAGATACGCAGTATTTT; cdr3_aa: CASSTGTSGASTDTQYF; d_call: TRBD2; j_call: TRBJ2-3; v_call: TRBV4-1; clone_size: few
cdr3_nt: TGTGCCAGCAGCTTAGGCAGGGTCTCCTACGAGCAGTACTTC; cdr3_aa: CASSLGRVSYEQYF; d_call: -; j_call: TRBJ2-7; v_call: TRBV7-2; clone_size: -
cdr3_nt: TGTGCCAGCTCGCCTCGAGGGAACACCGGGGAGCTGTTTTTT; cdr3_aa: CASSPRGNTGELFF; d_call: -; j_call: TRBJ2-2; v_call: TRBV18; clone_size: few
cdr3_nt: TGTGCTAGTGCTAAGGCTAGCGGGGGATTCAAAGAGACCCAGTACTTC; cdr3_aa: CASAKASGGFKETQYF; d_call: TRBD2; j_call: TRBJ2-5; v_call: TRBV12-5; clone_size: -
cdr3_nt: TGTGCCAGCAACTATATTGGTTCCTCGATGCTAGGGAAAATAGCCAAAAACATTCAGTACTTC; cdr3_aa: CASNYIGSSMLGKIAKNIQYF; d_call: -; j_call: TRBJ2-4; v_call: TRBV6-2/TRBV6-3; clone_size: few
cdr3_nt: TGTGCCAGCAGCCCCTGGTCGCAGAGCTCTGGGGCCAACGTCCTGACTTTC; cdr3_aa: CASSPWSQSSGANVLTF; d_call: -; j_call: TRBJ2-6; v_call: TRBV3-1; clone_size: -
cdr3_nt: TGCAGTGCTAATTTTATAGCGGGAAGGAACTCTGGGGCCAACGTCCTGACTTTC; cdr3_aa: CSANFIAGRNSGANVLTF; d_call: TRBD2; j_call: TRBJ2-6; v_call: TRBV20-1; clone_size: few
cdr3_nt: TGTGCCAGCAGGGCCAGCGGGGGGATCTACGAGCAGTACTTC; cdr3_aa: CASRASGGIYEQYF; d_call: TRBD2; j_call: TRBJ2-7; v_call: TRBV3-1; clone_size: -
cdr3_nt: TGTGCCAGCGGTGACAGACGCAATCAGCCCCAGCATTTT; cdr3_aa: CASGDRRNQPQHF; d_call: -; j_call: TRBJ1-5; v_call: TRBV27; clone_size: -
cdr3_nt: TGCGCCAGCAGCCACGCTTTCTCCGGGACTAGCGGGAACTCCTACGAGCAGTACTTC; cdr3_aa: CASSHAFSGTSGNSYEQYF; d_call: TRBD2; j_call: TRBJ2-7; v_call: TRBV4-3; clone_size: few
cdr3_nt: TGTGCCTGGAGACCCGGACTGAACAATGAGCAGTTCTTC; cdr3_aa: CAWRPGLNNEQFF; d_call: -; j_call: TRBJ2-1; v_call: TRBV30; clone_size: -
cdr3_nt: TGTGCCAGCAGTCGCCAAGTGGAAACTAGCGGGAGGTCCCACGAGCAGTACTTC; cdr3_aa: CASSRQVETSGRSHEQYF; d_call: TRBD2; j_call: TRBJ2-7; v_call: TRBV6-2/TRBV6-3; clone_size: -
cdr3_nt: TGTGCCAGCAGCTTAGGGATTGGGCAGGTGGCCTACGAGCAGTACTTC; cdr3_aa: CASSLGIGQVAYEQYF; d_call: -; j_call: TRBJ2-7; v_call: TRBV7-2; clone_size: few
cdr3_nt: TGCGCCAGCAGCTCTCTTCGACCAACCGGGGAGCTGTTTTTT; cdr3_aa: CASSSLRPTGELFF; d_call: -; j_call: TRBJ2-2; v_call: TRBV5-1; clone_size: -
cdr3_nt: TGTGCCAGCAGCCCCCCCGGGCGGGGGGGCGGCGAGCAGTACTTC; cdr3_aa: CASSPPGRGGGEQYF; d_call: TRBD2; j_call: TRBJ2-7; v_call: TRBV7-2; clone_size: -
cdr3_nt: TGTGCCAGCAGGCCCTCTAAGGGGGGTGGAGATACGCAGTATTTT; cdr3_aa: CASRPSKGGGDTQYF; d_call: -; j_call: TRBJ2-3; v_call: TRBV6-1; clone_size: few
cdr3_nt: TGTGCCAGCAGCAGACCGGGACAGGGACTCTACGAGCAGTACTTC; cdr3_aa: CASSRPGQGLYEQYF; d_call: TRBD1; j_call: TRBJ2-7; v_call: TRBV28; clone_size: -
cdr3_nt: TGTGCCAGCAGCTTGAGGGCGGGAGGCCCCCTGAAGGACGAGCAGTACTTC; cdr3_aa: CASSLRAGGPLKDEQYF; d_call: TRBD2; j_call: TRBJ2-7; v_call: TRBV5-5; clone_size: -
cdr3_nt: TGTGCCAGCAGCAGACCCGGGACAGGGTTAGAGACCCAGTACTTC; cdr3_aa: CASSRPGTGLETQYF; d_call: TRBD1; j_call: TRBJ2-5; v_call: TRBV7-9; clone_size: few
cdr3_nt: -; cdr3_aa: CSARDQVAGGTAKYF; d_call: -; j_call: TRBJ2-3; v_call: TRBV20-1; clone_size: few
cdr3_nt: TGCAGTGTTAATGCCGTCTCCTACGAGCAGTACTTC; cdr3_aa: CSVNAVSYEQYF; d_call: -; j_call: TRBJ2-7; v_call: TRBV20-1; clone_size: -
cdr3_nt: TGTGCCAGCAGTCTTATCTTTGCCACTGAAGCTTTCTTT; cdr3_aa: CASSLIFATEAFF; d_call: -; j_call: TRBJ1-1; v_call: TRBV12-3/TRBV12-4; clone_size: few
cdr3_nt: TGCAGTGCTAGATTATACCGGGACAGAGAAACCTACGAGCAGTACTTC; cdr3_aa: CSARLYRDRETYEQYF; d_call: TRBD1; j_call: TRBJ2-7; v_call: TRBV20-1; clone_size: few
cdr3_nt: TGTGCCTGGAGTGTAGGGCAGGGGGGTCACAATGAGCAGTTCTTC; cdr3_aa: CAWSVGQGGHNEQFF; d_call: -; j_call: TRBJ2-1; v_call: TRBV30; clone_size: few
cdr3_nt: TGCGCCAGCAGCAGCGCGGGGGGGACTGAAGCTTTCTTT; cdr3_aa: CASSSAGGTEAFF; d_call: -; j_call: TRBJ1-1; v_call: TRBV5-1; clone_size: many
cdr3_nt: TGTGCCAGCAGTCCTCAGGGAATGGGGACCCAGTACTTC; cdr3_aa: CASSPQGMGTQYF; d_call: -; j_call: TRBJ2-5; v_call: TRBV14; clone_size: many
cdr3_nt: TGTGCCAGCAGTTTATGGACGGCCGGCACAGATACGCAGTATTTT; cdr3_aa: CASSLWTAGTDTQYF; d_call: -; j_call: TRBJ2-3; v_call: TRBV27; clone_size: -
cdr3_nt: TGCAGCGTTGCTCCGGGGTCCAATCAGCCCCAGCATTTT; cdr3_aa: CSVAPGSNQPQHF; d_call: -; j_call: TRBJ1-5; v_call: TRBV29-1; clone_size: -
cdr3_nt: TGTGCCAGCAGCCAACGCGGAAGCGGGGGCAAGAACACTGAAGCTTTCTTT; cdr3_aa: CASSQRGSGGKNTEAFF; d_call: -; j_call: TRBJ1-1; v_call: TRBV27; clone_size: -
cdr3_nt: TGTGCCAGCAGTTTGGTCGGACTAAGCTCCTACGAGCAGTACTTC; cdr3_aa: CASSLVGLSSYEQYF; d_call: -; j_call: TRBJ2-7; v_call: TRBV6-2/TRBV6-3; clone_size: -
cdr3_nt: TGTGCCACCAGCAAAGGGACAGGGGGTACGAATTCACCCCTCCACTTT; cdr3_aa: CATSKGTGGTNSPLHF; d_call: TRBD1; j_call: TRBJ1-6; v_call: TRBV3-1; clone_size: -
cdr3_nt: TGCAGTGCTAGTCAACAAAACTATGGCTACACCTTC; cdr3_aa: CSASQQNYGYTF; d_call: -; j_call: TRBJ1-2; v_call: TRBV20-1; clone_size: -
cdr3_nt: TGTGCCAGCAGCCCGGGTCAGCGGAGCTCCTACAATGAGCAGTTCTTC; cdr3_aa: CASSPGQRSSYNEQFF; d_call: -; j_call: TRBJ2-1; v_call: TRBV6-1; clone_size: -
cdr3_nt: TGTGCCAGCAGCAAATCCAACTACAGCGCGGTCTACAATCAGCAGTTCTTC; cdr3_aa: CASSKSNYSAVYNQQFF; d_call: -; j_call: TRBJ2-1; v_call: TRBV12-3/TRBV12-4; clone_size: -
cdr3_nt: TGCAGCGTTGGGGACAGGTCCTACGAGCAGTACTTC; cdr3_aa: CSVGDRSYEQYF; d_call: TRBD1; j_call: TRBJ2-7; v_call: TRBV29-1; clone_size: -
cdr3_nt: TGTGCCATCAGTGAGGGCAGCGGGGGGACCACAGATACGCAGTATTTT; cdr3_aa: CAISEGSGGTTDTQYF; d_call: TRBD2; j_call: TRBJ2-3; v_call: TRBV10-3; clone_size: many
cdr3_nt: TGCAGTGCTAGGAATACAGATTACAATGAGCAGTTCTTC; cdr3_aa: CSARNTDYNEQFF; d_call: -; j_call: TRBJ2-1; v_call: TRBV20-1; clone_size: -
cdr3_nt: TGTGCCAGCAGCTTAACAAGGGGGCCGGGTTCTGCAGATACGCAGTATTTT; cdr3_aa: CASSLTRGPGSADTQYF; d_call: TRBD1; j_call: TRBJ2-3; v_call: TRBV5-6; clone_size: few
cdr3_nt: TGTGCCACCAAGATAATAGCGGGGCCAGGGGAGACCCAGTACTTC; cdr3_aa: CATKIIAGPGETQYF; d_call: TRBD2; j_call: TRBJ2-5; v_call: TRBV27; clone_size: few